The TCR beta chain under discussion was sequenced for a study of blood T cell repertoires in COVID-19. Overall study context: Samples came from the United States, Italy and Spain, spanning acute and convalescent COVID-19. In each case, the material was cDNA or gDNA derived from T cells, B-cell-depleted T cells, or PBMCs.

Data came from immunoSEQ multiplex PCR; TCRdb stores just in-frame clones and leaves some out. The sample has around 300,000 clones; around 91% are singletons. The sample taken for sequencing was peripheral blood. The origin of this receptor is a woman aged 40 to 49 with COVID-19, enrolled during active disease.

In DNA form, the CDR3 reads TGTGCCAGCAGCTTGGATACAGGACCCTACAATGAGCAGTTCTTC. Its translation is CASSLDTGPYNEQFF. The genes are TRBV5-4 and TRBJ2-1; TRBD1 is a possible D gene (5 bases). Looked up from germline, CDR1 is SGHNT and CDR2 is YYREEE (reference sequence). Trimming took 0 bases from V and 2 from J, leaving 9 bases between them. CDR3 length equals 15 residues.